This T cell receptor (beta chain) was obtained from a study of T cell responses to AZD1222 COVID-19 vaccine. Profiling relied on immunoSEQ multiplex PCR, and the TCRdb table lists in-frame clones only, not all of them. The table shows 90,000 to 150,000 clones, with about 90% occurring only once. With regard to this clone: The antigen is unknown.

The study, taken as a whole, reports: White British ancestry dominated among donors, who included more females, and clonal diversity was possibly underestimated. Sampling that yielded the repertoires occurred only after the peak T cell response.

Trimming left V 4 bases short and J 6 bases short, with 9 bases between. This CDR3 has 13 residues. CDR1 is LNHDA and CDR2 is SQIVND in the germline V gene (reference sequence). The gene calls are TRBV19 and TRBJ2-2; no definite D call. This specimen consisted of peripheral blood, obtained 28 days after the second AZD1222 dose. The clonotype comes from an adult who received the AZD1222 COVID-19 vaccine. The CDR3 region has the DNA TGTGCCAGTAGTAGCTGGTCCGCCGGGGAGCTGTTTTTT. Amino acids: CASSSWSAGELFF.